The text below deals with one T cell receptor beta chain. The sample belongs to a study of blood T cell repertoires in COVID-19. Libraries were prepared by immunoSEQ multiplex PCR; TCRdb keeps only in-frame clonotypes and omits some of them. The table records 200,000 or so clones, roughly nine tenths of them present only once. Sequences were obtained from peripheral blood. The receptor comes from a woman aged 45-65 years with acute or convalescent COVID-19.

The CDR3 protein is CASSPNAFDRTSYNEQFF. CDR3 DNA: TGTGCCAGCAGCCCAAATGCCTTCGACAGAACCTCCTACAATGAGCAGTTCTTC. This chain links TRBV3-1 (or the pseudogene TRBV3-2) with TRBJ2-1, with D tentatively TRBD1 (5 bases). V shed 4 bases and J shed 0 bases, with 19 bases lying between them. Looked up from germline, CDR1 is LGHDT and CDR2 is YNNKEL (reference sequence). The CDR3 loop spans 18 amino acids.